Listed below are T cell receptor beta chains from one sample, sequenced in a study of T-cell memory formation after mild COVID-19. Each CDR3 protein gets one entry after TCRdb re-called the 5' RACE reads with MiXCR. The sample holds some 350,000 distinct CDR3 sequences, 13% seen once. The sequenced sample was PBMCs or a T cell subset sorted from them (not recorded which). These receptors were collected from a man between 18 and 29 years old who had mild COVID-19 (a few samples of this study predate the infection). Cell type and time point are not known. Both conserved end residues are trimmed from each CDR3. Part of the rows lack a size; the others show once, few, many or a class for expanded clones.

clone_size v_call cdr3_aa
few TRBV5-1 ASSGVADNTGELF
- TRBV20-1 SASPLDRVNTEAF
- TRBV12-3/TRBV12-4 ASSPSGGEWFNEQF
few TRBV5-1 ASSLLPRGGDTQY
many TRBV5-1 ASSLTSGPTDTQY
- TRBV21-1 ASSKESPYRHYQETQY
few TRBV6-2/TRBV6-3 ASRRDEINEQF
- TRBV7-6 ASREWGGDGYT
many TRBV7-2 ASSLLRSTQY
- TRBV5-1 ASSPWGSSTDTQY
few TRBV4-3 ASSQDRYTDTQY
- TRBV12-3/TRBV12-4 ASSFAGVTDTQY
- TRBV3-2 AGPPSGQLTDTQY
few TRBV4-3 ASSPWEWQSNTEAF
- TRBV5-5 ASSHGQGSSPTKLF
- TRBV18 ASSPPQPYGYT
many TRBV4-3 ASSLDRGDTGELF
few TRBV2 ASSEESRGELF
- TRBV12-3/TRBV12-4 ASSPSPADGYT
many TRBV7-8 ASSFAGTYQETQY
many TRBV20-1 SARSGSNQPQH
few TRBV7-9 ASSLSGGQYNEQF
few TRBV4-1 ASSQGHRGGVYNEQF
- TRBV7-9 ASRRLRSETQY
- TRBV12-3/TRBV12-4 ASSGRTQPQH
- TRBV7-9 ASTEVNGNTIY
- TRBV4-2 ASSQEVAGGYTDTQY
many TRBV18 ASSPESAYGYT
- TRBV11-2 ASSLDTRGREGYT